What follows is one TCR beta chain and its context. The data are from a study of blood T cell repertoires in COVID-19. As for the study in general: COVID-19 samples, acute and convalescent, were from the United States, Italy and Spain.

Data came from immunoSEQ multiplex PCR; TCRdb stores just in-frame clones and leaves some out. The sample lists around 68,000 clones; roughly 77% were seen once. The ends were cut back, 4 bases at V and 2 bases at J, with 21 bases in the middle. The CDR3 runs 18 residues. Per the germline V gene, CDR1 is MDHEN and CDR2 is SYDVKM. The rearrangement uses TRBV28 and TRBJ1-5, with a possible D match to TRBD1 (5 bases). Sequencing was performed on peripheral blood. The clonotype originates from a human donor in a cohort sampled during active COVID-19. DNA of the CDR3: TGTGCCAGCAGTTCACCACCTGGGGCCGAGGTGGGCAATCAGCCCCAGCATTTT. It translates to CASSSPPGAEVGNQPQHF.